These 23 T cell receptor beta chains share one sample of origin, sequenced in a study of radiation and T cells in renal cell carcinoma. Time point reported: blood 2 weeks post-SBRT. Treatment here: 15 Gy SBRT to primary tumor, nephrectomy 4 weeks later. The protocol was immunoSEQ multiplex PCR, while the TCRdb copy is restricted to in-frame clones and leaves out a portion. The table includes about 60,000 clones, around 81% detected once. The sample consisted of blood, taken from a patient whose treatment included radiotherapy and nephrectomy. All receptors come from a man aged 60-69 years with renal cell carcinoma.

The rearrangement joins TRBV2 to TRBJ2-1; 13 bases align to TRBD2. V lost 5 bases, J lost 1 base, and 11 bases stayed unmatched. This CDR3 spans 19 amino acids. The germline CDR1 and CDR2 sequences are SNHLY and FYNNEI. The CDR3 loop is CASSLTSGGFSSSYNEQFF. DNA of the CDR3: TGTGCCAGCAGTCTGACTAGCGGGGGGTTTTCGTCATCCTACAATGAGCAGTTCTTC.

The chain carries TRBV5-1 and TRBJ1-2, with D uncertain. Trimming shortened V by 2 bases and J by 0 bases, and 5 bases separated the two germline ends. This CDR3 is built from 13 residues. The V gene's germline CDR1 is SGHRS and CDR2 YFSETQ. The chain's CDR3 is CASSFTTNYGYTF. CDR3 DNA: TGCGCCAGCAGCTTTACTACTAACTATGGCTACACCTTC.

This clone was seen a few times. The rearrangement links TRBV9 to TRBJ1-1; D uncertain. CDR3 length: 14 amino acids. The V end was cut by 0 bases, the J end by 1 base, with 7 bases between. Germline lookup yields CDR1 SGDLS and CDR2 YYNGEE. The CDR3 spells CASSVVRENTEAFF. The CDR3 coding sequence is TGTGCCAGCAGCGTAGTTCGGGAGAACACTGAAGCTTTCTTT.

The chain recombines TRBV18 with TRBJ2-5; D possibly corresponds to TRBD2 (5 bases). The CDR3 is 14 residues long. Germline CDR1 is KGHSH and CDR2 is LQKENI. V lost 0 bases and J lost 7, with 12 bases in between. The CDR3: CASSPPPGRGTQYF. In DNA form, the CDR3 reads TGTGCCAGCTCACCACCGCCAGGTCGGGGGACCCAGTACTTC.

The chain combines TRBV12-5 with TRBJ2-7; D is ambiguous. Germline CDR1 reads LGHNT; CDR2 reads FRNRAP. V lost 6 bases and J 6 bases, leaving 15 bases between the germline ends. The CDR3 is 13 residues long. The CDR3 region has the DNA TGTGCTAGTGGAGACCTAGTCAAGTCCGAGCAGTACTTC. Translation: CASGDLVKSEQYF.

The J gene is TRBJ2-7, the V gene TRBV27; TRBD1 matches at 7 bases. Looked up from germline, CDR1 is MNHEY and CDR2 is SMNVEV (reference sequence). The V gene end was trimmed by 5 bases and the J gene end by 6 bases; junction bases not matched to a gene: 10. This CDR3 comprises 14 residues. The CDR3 nucleotides are TGTGCCAGCAGTATCACCGGACAGGCAATCGAGCAGTACGTC. Translation: CASSITGQAIEQYV.

V is TRBV2 and J is TRBJ1-4; D gene ambiguous. Trimming took 7 bases from V and 15 from J, leaving 30 bases between them. The CDR3 length is 16 residues. Looked up from germline, CDR1 is SNHLY and CDR2 is FYNNEI. In DNA, the CDR3 is TGTGCCAGCAACCCTTCCCCTGTGGCACTACCGGGGAGGGTGTTTTTT. Its translation is CASNPSPVALPGRVFF.

The rearrangement links TRBV12-5 to TRBJ2-3; no clear D. In germline, CDR1 is LGHNT, CDR2 FRNRAP. Trimming shortened V by 6 bases and J by 8 bases, and 15 bases separated the two germline ends. This CDR3 is built from 13 residues. The CDR3 protein is CASGPPYSVTQYF. CDR3 in DNA: TGTGCTAGTGGCCCGCCCTATTCGGTTACGCAGTATTTT.

The rearrangement uses TRBV5-6 and TRBJ2-2; possibly TRBD2 for D (5 bases). Trimming took 3 bases from V and 2 from J, leaving 17 bases between them. Germline V CDR1 and CDR2: SGHDT, YYEEEE. This CDR3 is built from 17 residues. Here the CDR3 reads CASSSSNEGVNTGELFF. The CDR3 DNA follows: TGTGCCAGCAGCTCCTCCAATGAGGGTGTTAACACCGGGGAGCTGTTTTTT.

The chain has TRBV7-9 and TRBJ2-7; no clear D. The CDR3 extends over 15 amino acids. Germline-derived CDR1 and CDR2 are SEHNR and FQNEAQ (reference sequence). The ends were cut back, 3 bases at V and 6 bases at J, with 18 bases in the middle. This CDR3 is CASSFSRSMTTEQYF. CDR3 nucleotide sequence: TGTGCCAGCAGCTTCTCTCGATCGATGACAACCGAGCAGTACTTC.

The chain joins TRBV18 to TRBJ2-3, with a tentative D call TRBD2 (7 bases). The V end was cut by 3 bases, the J end by 5 bases, with 18 bases between. The V gene's germline CDR1 is KGHSH and CDR2 LQKENI. This CDR3 is 16 amino acids long. DNA of the CDR3: TGTGCCAGCTCACCCCCCTGGGGGGGCCAATTAGATACGCAGTATTTT. It specifies CASSPPWGGQLDTQYF.

The V call is TRBV9, the J call TRBJ2-3, with a weak D call TRBD1 (5 bases). Germline V gene sequence: CDR1 SGDLS, CDR2 YYNGEE. The CDR3 is 13 residues long. Deletions cut 3 bases from V and 4 bases from J, with 9 bases between. CDR3 DNA sequence: TGTGCCAGCAGCGGGGCAGGGTCAGATACGCAGTATTTT. Translating gives CASSGAGSDTQYF. The full variable domain, in which reference TRBV9 and TRBJ2-3 provide the parts outside the CDR3, is DSGVTQTPKHLITATGQRVTLRCSPRSGDLSVYWYQQSLDQGLQFLIQYYNGEERAKGNILERFSAQQFPDLHSELNLSSLELGDSALYFCASSGAGSDTQYFGPGTRLTVL.

The gene calls are TRBV18 and TRBJ2-1; no firm D call. Per germline, CDR1 KGHSH and CDR2 LQKENI. V lost 3 bases and J 0 bases, leaving 9 bases between the germline ends. The CDR3 is made up of 15 amino acids. In DNA, the CDR3 is TGTGCCAGCTCACCTAAACGGATCTCCTACAATGAGCAGTTCTTC. Its protein is CASSPKRISYNEQFF.

The rearrangement links TRBV19 to TRBJ2-3; D is possibly TRBD2 (5 bases). Looked up from germline, CDR1 is LNHDA and CDR2 is SQIVND (reference sequence). With 6 bases removed from V and 1 base from J, the gap between germline ends came to 14 bases. The CDR3 sequence is 15 residues long. CDR3 sequence reads: CASRTSGSRTDTQYF. In DNA, the CDR3 is TGTGCCAGTAGAACATCGGGATCCCGCACAGATACGCAGTATTTT.

This clone was picked up one time. This rearrangement joins TRBV6-1 to TRBJ2-7; 9 bases are shared with TRBD2. Looked up from germline, CDR1 is MNHNS and CDR2 is SASEGT. V lost 7 bases and J lost 2; bases outside the gene matches: 6. The CDR3 loop spans 14 amino acids. The CDR3 sequence is CASTRLAGTYEQYV. DNA of the CDR3: TGTGCCAGCACCCGGCTAGCGGGAACCTACGAGCAGTACGTC.

The CDR3 spells CAWSLGVGPYEQYF. Here the CDR3 DNA reads TGTGCCTGGAGTTTAGGAGTCGGGCCCTACGAGCAGTACTTC. The rearrangement uses TRBV30 and TRBJ2-5; unclear D gene. The J call may be mistaken, given a closer DNA end match to TRBJ2-7. The V gene's germline CDR1 is GTSNPN and CDR2 SVGIG (reference sequence). The CDR3 is 14 amino acids.

V usage is TRBV10-3 and J usage is TRBJ2-7; tentatively, D is TRBD1 (6 bases). The CDR3 has 16 amino acids. V lost 3 bases, J lost 0 bases, and 15 bases lay in between. Germline values: CDR1 ENHRY, CDR2 SYGVKD. The CDR3 bases are TGTGCCATCAGTGAACCCGGACAGACCAGCTCCTACGAGCAGTACTTC. This gives the protein CAISEPGQTSSYEQYF.

The chain carries TRBV6-1 and TRBJ2-1; perhaps TRBD1 as D (5 bases). The CDR3 consists of 13 residues. The V end lost 0 bases, the J end lost 9 bases, and 9 bases lay between the germline ends. Germline loops: CDR1 MNHNS, CDR2 SASEGT. CDR3 sequence: CASSEAGLGEQFF. The CDR3 DNA follows: TGTGCCAGCAGTGAAGCGGGGCTGGGTGAGCAGTTCTTC.

This clone is termed large (0.1 to 1%). The CDR3: CASSRKTGGNQPQHF. DNA for the CDR3: TGTGCCAGCAGTCGAAAGACAGGGGGCAATCAGCCCCAGCATTTT. This rearrangement joins TRBV25-1 to TRBJ1-5, with 8 bases identical to TRBD1. In germline, CDR1 is MGHDK, CDR2 SYGVNS. The CDR3 extends over 15 amino acids. V was clipped by 5 bases and J by 2 bases; unmatched bases: 5.

This clone turned up a few times. The chain carries TRBV11-2 and TRBJ1-1; 8 bases are a match to TRBD1. Unmatched junction bases numbered 10, after V lost 4 bases and J lost 0 bases. This CDR3 spans 17 amino acids. The germline gives CDR1 SGHAT, CDR2 FQNNGV. CDR3 residues: CASSSRIRGPMNTEAFF. The CDR3 nucleotides are TGTGCCAGCAGCTCTCGAATCAGGGGGCCCATGAACACTGAAGCTTTCTTT. Complete variable domain (other parts from reference TRBV11-2 and TRBJ1-1): EAGVAQSPRYKIIEKRQSVAFWCNPISGHATLYWYQQILGQGPKLLIQFQNNGVVDDSQLPKDRFSAERLKGVDSTLKIQPAKLEDSAVYLCASSSRIRGPMNTEAFFGQGTRLTVV.

The rearrangement uses TRBV11-2 and TRBJ2-5; 8 bases are a match to TRBD1. This CDR3 region has 14 residues. The J segment lost 5 bases and the V segment lost 5 bases, leaving 7 bases of the junction unmatched. Germline V gene sequence: CDR1 SGHAT, CDR2 FQNNGV. CDR3 bases: TGTGCCAGCAGCGTCCGACAGGGGACTGAGACCCAGTACTTC. Amino acid sequence: CASSVRQGTETQYF. The variable domain in full, completed from reference TRBV11-2 and TRBJ2-5, reads EAGVAQSPRYKIIEKRQSVAFWCNPISGHATLYWYQQILGQGPKLLIQFQNNGVVDDSQLPKDRFSAERLKGVDSTLKIQPAKLEDSAVYLCASSVRQGTETQYFGPGTRLLVL.

The gene calls are TRBV4-3 and TRBJ1-6; unclear D gene. Trimming took off 2 bases at V and 7 bases at J, with 12 bases between the two ends. The CDR3 is made up of 15 amino acids. From germline, CDR1 is LGHNA and CDR2 YSLEER. The CDR3 bases are TGCGCCAGCAGCCAATTGGGAGACGGGAATTCACCCCTCCACTTT. Its translation is CASSQLGDGNSPLHF.

This sequence joins TRBV6-5 and TRBJ1-4, with D unresolved. The germline V gene has CDR1 MNHEY and CDR2 SVGAGI. The CDR3 totals 16 residues. Trimming stripped 4 bases from V and 6 bases from J, with 18 bases between. The CDR3 region has the DNA TGTGCCAGCAGTTCCGCATTAGGGAGAAGGGATGAAAAACTGTTTTTT. Protein: CASSSALGRRDEKLFF.